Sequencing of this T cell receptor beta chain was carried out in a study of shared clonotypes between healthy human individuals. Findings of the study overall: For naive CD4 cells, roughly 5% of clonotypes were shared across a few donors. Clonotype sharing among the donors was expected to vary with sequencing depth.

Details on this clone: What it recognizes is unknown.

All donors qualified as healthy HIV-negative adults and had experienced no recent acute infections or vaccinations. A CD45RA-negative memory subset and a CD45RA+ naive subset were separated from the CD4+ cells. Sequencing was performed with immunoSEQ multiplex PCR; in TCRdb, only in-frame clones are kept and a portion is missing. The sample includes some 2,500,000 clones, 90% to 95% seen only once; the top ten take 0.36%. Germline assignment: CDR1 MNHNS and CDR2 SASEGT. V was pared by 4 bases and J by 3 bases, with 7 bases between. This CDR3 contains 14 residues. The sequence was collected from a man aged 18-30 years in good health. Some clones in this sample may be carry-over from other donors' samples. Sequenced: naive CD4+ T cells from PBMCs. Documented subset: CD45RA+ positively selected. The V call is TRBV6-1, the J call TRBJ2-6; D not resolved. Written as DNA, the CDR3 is TGTGCCAGCAGTGGTCTCAATGGGGCCAACGTCCTGACTTTC. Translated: CASSGLNGANVLTF.